This is a list of T cell receptor beta chains from one sample in a study of OX40 agonist ivuxolimab in advanced cancers. Method: immunoSEQ multiplex PCR; TCRdb's copy keeps in-frame clones and lacks some. The sample has tens of thousands of clones, 75% to 95% seen once. The source was CD4+ or CD8+ T cells sorted from blood, collected in a trial of the OX40 agonist ivuxolimab. The source is an adult with an advanced solid tumor such as melanoma, head and neck, liver or kidney cancer. The CDR3 runs from the conserved cysteine through the conserved F or W. The D gene is left open where the match is weak. Not all rows give a size; the values are once, few, many and, for expanded clones, a class.

D,J,size,V,DNA,CDR3
TRBD2,TRBJ2-1,NA,TRBV4-1,TGCGCCAGCAGCCAATTACTAGCGGTCAATGAGCAGTTCTTC,CASSQLLAVNEQFF
NA,TRBJ2-5,NA,TRBV6-5,TGTGCCAGCAGTCAGACTAGGCAAGAGACCCAGTACTTC,CASSQTRQETQYF
NA,TRBJ2-5,once,TRBV19,TGTGCCAGTAGTCCTCGGGGGATCCCCCAAGAGACCCAGTACTTC,CASSPRGIPQETQYF
TRBD1,TRBJ2-2,few,TRBV19,TGTGCCAGTAGTATGATCGACAGGGGGACCGGGGAGCTGTTTTTT,CASSMIDRGTGELFF
TRBD1,TRBJ2-3,NA,TRBV19,TGTGCCAGTAGCGACAGGGGGTCAGATACGCAGTATTTT,CASSDRGSDTQYF
NA,TRBJ2-7,NA,TRBV7-2,TGTGCCAGCAGCCTGCAGGGGTCCGAGCAGTACTTC,CASSLQGSEQYF
NA,TRBJ2-2,NA,TRBV9,TGTGCCAGCAGCGTAGGTGGGATTAACACCGGGGAGCTGTTTTTT,CASSVGGINTGELFF
TRBD1,TRBJ2-1,NA,TRBV27,TGTGCCAGCAGTGTCCTACAGGGGGCGGGTGAGCAGTTCTTC,CASSVLQGAGEQFF
TRBD2,TRBJ2-3,NA,TRBV19,TGTGCCAGTAGTCCTCTTGCCAGCGGGGTAGGAGATACGCAGTATTTT,CASSPLASGVGDTQYF
NA,TRBJ2-1,NA,TRBV7-2,TGTGCCAGCAGCTTCTATTCAGAGCGGTATGGCAATGAGCAGTTCTTC,CASSFYSERYGNEQFF
NA,TRBJ1-5,NA,TRBV10-2,TGCGCCAGCCAAGGGACGGACTATCAGCCCCAGCATTTT,CASQGTDYQPQHF
TRBD2,TRBJ2-7,NA,TRBV10-3,TGTGCCATCAGTGAGGCTAGCGGGAGTTTATACGAGCAGTACTTC,CAISEASGSLYEQYF
TRBD2,TRBJ2-1,NA,TRBV30,TGTGCCTGGAACCTGGGGCTAGCGGGGCGGGGTCAGTTCTTC,CAWNLGLAGRGQFF
TRBD2,TRBJ2-1,NA,TRBV19,TGTGCCAGTAGTATGGGGCTAGCGGGAGAAGACAATGAGCAGTTCTTC,CASSMGLAGEDNEQFF
NA,TRBJ1-4,NA,TRBV7-9,TGTGCCAGCAGCGGGGCGGGACAAGCCTCTTATGAAAAACTGTTTTTT,CASSGAGQASYEKLFF
NA,TRBJ2-5,NA,TRBV20-1,TGCACCCCCGGCCGGGAGACCCAGTACTTC,CTPGRETQYF
TRBD1,TRBJ1-2,NA,TRBV18,TGTGCCAGCTCACCAGGGACAGGGCCTGGCTACACCTTC,CASSPGTGPGYTF
NA,TRBJ1-2,NA,TRBV10-3,TGTGCCATCAGTGAAGAGGGAGCGGCTGGCTACACCTTC,CAISEEGAAGYTF
NA,TRBJ2-5,NA,TRBV10-2,TGCGCCAGCAGTGAGCAGAAGACAGGTTCCGGGACCCAGTACTTC,CASSEQKTGSGTQYF
TRBD2,TRBJ2-5,NA,TRBV18,TGTGCCAGCTCCTCGCTACTAGCGGGAGGCGAGACCCAGTACTTC,CASSSLLAGGETQYF
NA,TRBJ1-5,NA,TRBV6-1,TGTGCCAGCGACAGTTTTAGCAATCAGCCCCAGCATTTT,CASDSFSNQPQHF
NA,TRBJ1-4,NA,TRBV5-5,TGTGCCAGCAGCTTGTTCGTCGATGGGGAAAAACTGTTTTTT,CASSLFVDGEKLFF
TRBD1,TRBJ1-3,NA,TRBV11-2,TGTGCCAGCAGACGTCCTGAGGGACAGGGAATCTCTGGAAACACCATATATTTT,CASRRPEGQGISGNTIYF
NA,TRBJ1-1,NA,TRBV11-2,TGTGCCAGCAGCTTAGATGGGGAACAGGGAATCACTGAAGCTTTCTTT,CASSLDGEQGITEAFF
NA,TRBJ1-2,NA,TRBV5-4,TGTGCCAGCAGCTTGGGTCTTGCGACAGGCTACACCTTC,CASSLGLATGYTF
NA,TRBJ2-2,NA,TRBV20-1,TGCAGTGCTAGTACGGGGCGGGGAGCTGTTTTT,CSASTGRGAVF
NA,TRBJ1-5,once,TRBV28,TGTGCCAGCACCCCCCCGCTCAATCAGCCCCAGCATTTT,CASTPPLNQPQHF
NA,TRBJ1-5,NA,TRBV19,TGTGCCAGTAGTACGTCGACAAATAGCAATCAGCCCCAGCATTTT,CASSTSTNSNQPQHF
NA,TRBJ2-7,NA,TRBV6-5,TGTGCCAGCAGTGGAACTACTAGGGCAATTCACGAGCAGTACTTC,CASSGTTRAIHEQYF
TRBD1,TRBJ2-7,NA,TRBV19,TGTGCCAGTAGTACCGGGACAGGGGTTGGCGAGCAGTACTTC,CASSTGTGVGEQYF
NA,TRBJ1-1,NA,TRBV6-6,TGTGCCAGCGGAAAGGGACGGGTCGGGGCTTTCTTT,CASGKGRVGAFF
NA,TRBJ2-7,NA,TRBV18,TGTGCCAGCTCACCACTGAGGAGCTACGAGCAGTACTTC,CASSPLRSYEQYF
NA,TRBJ2-5,few,TRBV5-6,TGTGCCAGCAGCTTTCCGGGAGAGGGGACCCAGTACTTC,CASSFPGEGTQYF
NA,TRBJ1-1,NA,TRBV6-1,TGTGCCAGCAGTGGTGGGGCTACAGCTTTCTTT,CASSGGATAFF
NA,TRBJ2-2,few,TRBV6-5,TGTGCCAGCAGTTCGCAGCGAGGCGGGGAGCTGTTTTTT,CASSSQRGGELFF
NA,TRBJ1-1,NA,TRBV11-3,TGTGCCAGCAGCTTTTCGGAGGGTAGCACTGAAGCTTTCTTT,CASSFSEGSTEAFF
NA,TRBJ1-1,NA,TRBV7-9,TGTGCCAGCAGCTTATTAGGTTCTGAAGCTTTCTTT,CASSLLGSEAFF
NA,TRBJ2-3,NA,TRBV10-1,TGCGCCAGCAGTCCTCGGGACTCAAGGGGTCCAGATACGCAGTATTTT,CASSPRDSRGPDTQYF
NA,TRBJ2-2,NA,TRBV5-1,TGCGCCAGCAGCTTGAATGGTGGATCGGGCACCGGGGAGCTGTTTTTT,CASSLNGGSGTGELFF
NA,TRBJ1-2,NA,TRBV10-2,TGCGCCAGCAGTGACGACAGGAACTATGGCTACACCTTC,CASSDDRNYGYTF
NA,TRBJ1-6,NA,TRBV7-6,TGTGCCAGCAGCCGATCGGGATTTGATAATTCACCCCTCCACTTT,CASSRSGFDNSPLHF
TRBD1,TRBJ2-1,NA,TRBV18,TGTGCCAGCTCACCGCTCGGGACAGCGAATCGGTTCTTC,CASSPLGTANRFF
TRBD2,TRBJ2-3,NA,TRBV5-1,TGCGCCAGCGGGACTAGCGGGTATAGCACAGATACGCAGTATTTT,CASGTSGYSTDTQYF
TRBD2,TRBJ2-3,NA,TRBV9,TGTGCCAGCAGCGTAGAGTCTGAGGGACTAGCCACAGATACGCAGTATTTT,CASSVESEGLATDTQYF
NA,TRBJ1-4,NA,TRBV4-3,TGCGCCAGCAGCCAACTCCCGGGGGGCGCGGGAACTAATGAAAAACTGTTTTTT,CASSQLPGGAGTNEKLFF
NA,TRBJ2-3,NA,TRBV7-9,TGTGCCAGCAGCCGGGAAGCAGATACGCAGTATTTT,CASSREADTQYF
NA,TRBJ2-5,NA,TRBV4-3,TGCGCCAGCAGCCAAGAAACAGGGCCGGAGACCCAGTACTTC,CASSQETGPETQYF
TRBD1,TRBJ1-6,NA,TRBV5-4,TGTGCCAGCAGCTGGGAGGACAGGAGTAATTCACCCCTCCACTTT,CASSWEDRSNSPLHF
NA,TRBJ1-1,NA,TRBV18,TGTGCCAGCTCACCAAAGGTTCCGATCATGAACACTGAAGCTTTCTTT,CASSPKVPIMNTEAFF
TRBD1,TRBJ2-7,NA,TRBV7-2,TGTGCCAGCAGTGAAGCGGGACAGGGCTCCTACGAGCAGTACTTC,CASSEAGQGSYEQYF
TRBD1,TRBJ2-5,NA,TRBV29-1,TGCAGCGGCCGACAGGGGGAGGACCAGTACTTC,CSGRQGEDQYF
TRBD1,TRBJ2-1,NA,TRBV6-1,TGTGCCAGCAGTGCGGGACAGGGACCCTACAATGAGCAGTTCTTC,CASSAGQGPYNEQFF
NA,TRBJ2-7,NA,TRBV7-9,TGTGCCAGCAGCACGAGGCTTAACTACGAGCAGTACTTC,CASSTRLNYEQYF
NA,TRBJ2-2,once,TRBV6-5,TGTGCCAGCAGTTCTCCGGGGCGCTTGGCCGGGGAGCTGTTTTTT,CASSSPGRLAGELFF
TRBD2,TRBJ2-1,NA,TRBV15,TGTGCCACCAGCAGAGATTACCCTAGCGGCGGTGAGCAGTTCTTC,CATSRDYPSGGEQFF
NA,TRBJ1-5,NA,TRBV28,TGTGCCAGCAGTCCTACCGGGGGGGGCAAGGGTCAGCCCCAGCATTTT,CASSPTGGGKGQPQHF
NA,TRBJ1-2,NA,TRBV30,TGTGCCTGGAGTGGTGTGGGTAACTATGGCTACACCTTC,CAWSGVGNYGYTF
TRBD2,TRBJ2-7,NA,TRBV5-1,TGCGCCAGCAGCTTGGCCGGGGCAGCGGGAGGCTACGAGCAGTACTTC,CASSLAGAAGGYEQYF
NA,TRBJ1-1,NA,TRBV2,TGTGCCAGCAGTTCTTTGACAGTTGAAGCTTTCTTT,CASSSLTVEAFF
TRBD1,TRBJ1-4,NA,TRBV30,TGTGCCTGGAGTTTAGGACAGGGGGGCGAAAAACTGTTTTTT,CAWSLGQGGEKLFF